This entry lists 23 T cell receptor beta chains sequenced from one sample in a study of blood T cell repertoires in COVID-19. Profiling relied on immunoSEQ multiplex PCR, and the TCRdb table lists in-frame clones only, not all of them. The sample has roughly 280,000 clones, about 87% seen once. The sequencing input was PBMCs or T cells enriched from blood (not recorded which). The receptors come from a woman aged 45-59 years who had recovered from COVID-19.

V is TRBV5-1 and J is TRBJ1-1; no firm D call. This CDR3 is 15 amino acids long. CDR1 is SGHRS, CDR2 YFSETQ, per germline. Trimming removed 3 bases at V and 4 bases at J, with 16 bases between. The CDR3 region is CASSSGEISGTEAFF. CDR3 in DNA: TGCGCCAGCAGCTCCGGAGAGATAAGCGGCACTGAAGCTTTCTTT.

This clone was counted once. The rearrangement uses TRBV5-4 and TRBJ2-3; 7 bases are shared with TRBD2. V shed 4 bases, J shed 6 bases, and the junction held 11 bases outside the gene matches. Germline CDR1 and CDR2: SGHNT and YYREEE (reference sequence). This CDR3 is 15 amino acids long. The DNA for the CDR3 is TGTGCCAGCAGCGGTGGGACTACTAGTGCGGATACGCAGTATTTT. It translates to CASSGGTTSADTQYF.

This clone was seen only once. The chain recombines TRBV5-4 with TRBJ2-1, with TRBD2 as a possible D gene (5 bases). This CDR3 region has 15 residues. V lost 1 base to trimming and J lost 3 bases, with 11 bases between them. The germline gives CDR1 SGHNT, CDR2 YYREEE (reference sequence). CDR3 amino acids: CASSLRSSSYNEQFF. In nucleotides, the CDR3 is TGTGCCAGCAGCTTGCGTTCTAGCAGCTACAATGAGCAGTTCTTC.

V gene TRBV6-5 combines with J gene TRBJ1-5, with TRBD1 matching 7 bases. Germline lookup yields CDR1 MNHEY and CDR2 SVGAGI. This CDR3 has 14 amino acids. The V segment lost 5 bases and the J segment 5 bases; nucleotides outside the gene matches: 6. The CDR3 protein is CASSPGQAYQPQHF. CDR3 nucleotides: TGTGCCAGCAGTCCCGGACAGGCATATCAGCCCCAGCATTTT.

This chain uses TRBV7-9 with TRBJ2-7, with 8 bases that match TRBD1. Germline lookup yields CDR1 SEHNR and CDR2 FQNEAQ (reference sequence). V shed 5 bases and J 5 bases; nucleotides not matched to a gene: 8. This CDR3 comprises 14 residues. The CDR3 sequence is CASSVGQGFDEQYF. For the CDR3, the DNA is TGTGCCAGCAGCGTAGGACAGGGCTTCGACGAGCAGTACTTC.

CDR3 nucleotides: TGTGCCACTACCAATGGGGGCGCGAATTCACCCCTCCACTTT. This gives the protein CATTNGGANSPLHF. The chain employs TRBV15 and TRBJ1-6; the D gene is possibly TRBD1 (6 bases). V was clipped by 9 bases and J by 7 bases, with 16 bases between them. The CDR3 contains 14 residues. Germline V gives CDR1 LNHNV, CDR2 YYDKDF (reference sequence).

The chain recombines TRBV15 with TRBJ2-7; D uncertain. CDR3 size: 13 residues. Per the germline V gene, CDR1 is LNHNV and CDR2 is YYDKDF (reference sequence). Trimming pared 8 bases from V and 2 bases from J, leaving 13 bases between. The DNA of the CDR3 is TGTGCCACCGGAAGAACTACTGCCTACGAGCAGTACTTC. Amino acids: CATGRTTAYEQYF. The entire variable domain, with the rest obtained from reference TRBV15 and TRBJ2-7, is as follows: DAMVIQNPRYQVTQFGKPVTLSCSQTLNHNVMYWYQQKSSQAPKLLFHYYDKDFNNEADTPDNFQSRRPNTSFCFLDIRSPGLGDTAMYLCATGRTTAYEQYFGPGTRLTVT.

The J gene is TRBJ2-5, the V gene TRBV7-2, with a weak D call TRBD1 (6 bases). In germline, CDR1 is SGHTA, CDR2 FQGNSA. This CDR3 contains 15 residues. V was pared by 4 bases and J by 2 bases, with 14 bases between. The CDR3 sequence: CASSSTGHTQETQYF. CDR3 sequence (DNA): TGTGCCAGCAGCTCCACGGGACATACACAAGAGACCCAGTACTTC.

V is TRBV13 and J is TRBJ2-3; 9 nucleotides align to TRBD2. J lost 7 bases, V lost 5 bases, and 7 bases had no gene match. This CDR3 is 14 amino acids long. The V gene's germline CDR1 is PRHDT and CDR2 FYEKMQ (reference sequence). The CDR3 bases are TGTGCCAGCAGCCTTAGCGGGAGTCTATATACGCAGTATTTT. Protein: CASSLSGSLYTQYF.

This clone was counted a few times. The chain uses TRBV30 and TRBJ1-6; 9 bases are shared with TRBD1. Germline trimming cut 2 bases from V and 8 bases from J; bases unmatched to any gene: 7. Germline-derived CDR1 and CDR2 are GTSNPN and SVGIG (reference sequence). The CDR3 is 15 amino acids. As DNA, the CDR3 is TGTGCCTGGAGTTTGGCCGGGACAGGGCATTCACCCCTCCACTTT. Protein sequence: CAWSLAGTGHSPLHF.

The J gene is TRBJ1-6, the V gene TRBV2; possible D gene TRBD1, 5 bases. Germline-derived CDR1 and CDR2 are SNHLY and FYNNEI. This CDR3 has 15 amino acids. With 7 bases removed from V and 1 base from J, the gap between germline ends came to 11 bases. The DNA of the CDR3 is TGTGCCAGCAATAGGGGCTTGTCCTATAATTCACCCCTCCACTTT. The encoded protein is CASNRGLSYNSPLHF.

This chain connects TRBV3-1 (or the pseudogene TRBV3-2) to TRBJ1-2; no definite D call. CDR3 length: 14 amino acids. Trimming stripped 4 bases from V and 6 bases from J, with 15 bases between. CDR1 LGHDT and CDR2 YNNKEL come from the germline V gene (reference sequence). Here the CDR3 reads CASSPHNSRHGYTF. The CDR3 DNA reads TGTGCCAGCAGCCCTCATAACAGCCGTCATGGCTACACCTTC.

In this sample, this clone turned up once. The V gene is TRBV4-3, the J gene TRBJ1-4; D call uncertain. The V and J ends lost 0 bases and 2 bases respectively, with 7 bases between them. Per the germline V gene, CDR1 is LGHNA and CDR2 is YSLEER. The CDR3 sequence is 15 residues long. DNA of the CDR3: TGCGCCAGCAGCCAAGAGTCGGGGACTAATGAAAAACTGTTTTTT. Translated, it gives CASSQESGTNEKLFF.

The CDR3 sequence: CASSGGRLDTQYF. The CDR3 nucleotides read TGTGCCAGCAGCGGCGGGAGATTAGATACGCAGTATTTT. This chain connects TRBV7-2 to TRBJ2-3; 7 positions agree with TRBD2. Germline V lookup: CDR1 SGHTA, CDR2 FQGNSA. CDR3 length equals 13 residues. The ends lost 5 bases at V and 5 bases at J; junction bases unmatched: 4.

The genes are TRBV10-3 and TRBJ2-7, with 9 bases identical to TRBD2. V lost 6 bases to trimming and J lost 0 bases; unmatched junction nucleotides: 3. This CDR3 spans 14 amino acids. The germline V gene has CDR1 ENHRY and CDR2 SYGVKD. Here the CDR3 DNA reads TGTGCCATCAGAGATAGCGGGAGCTCCTACGAGCAGTACTTC. Translating it yields CAIRDSGSSYEQYF.

V is TRBV5-4 and J is TRBJ2-3, with 8 positions matching TRBD2. V lost 2 bases and J lost 0; bases outside the gene matches: 2. This CDR3 has 15 amino acids. Germline V lookup: CDR1 SGHNT, CDR2 YYREEE (reference sequence). The CDR3 DNA reads as TGTGCCAGCAGCTTCGGGGGGGTTAGCACAGATACGCAGTATTTT. It is translated as CASSFGGVSTDTQYF. Full variable domain (rest looked up from reference TRBV5-4 and TRBJ2-3): ETGVTQSPTHLIKTRGQQVTLRCSSQSGHNTVSWYQQALGQGPQFIFQYYREEENGRGNFPPRFSGLQFPNYSSELNVNALELDDSALYLCASSFGGVSTDTQYFGPGTRLTVL.

The chain joins TRBV7-3 to TRBJ1-6, with a possible D match to TRBD1 (5 bases). CDR3 length: 14 residues. CDR1 SGHTA and CDR2 FQGTGA come from the germline V gene. V lost 5 bases, J lost 7 bases, and 12 bases lay in between. This chain's CDR3 is CASSLGVTNSPLHF. In DNA form, the CDR3 reads TGTGCCAGCAGCCTAGGGGTCACGAATTCACCCCTCCACTTT. The complete variable domain, with remaining parts taken from reference TRBV7-3 and TRBJ1-6, reads GAGVSQTPSNKVTEKGKYVELRCDPISGHTALYWYRQSLGQGPEFLIYFQGTGAADDSGLPNDRFFAVRPEGSVSTLKIQRTERGDSAVYLCASSLGVTNSPLHFGNGTRLTVT.

V is TRBV6-1 and J is TRBJ1-2; TRBD1 aligns across 10 bases. The J segment lost 4 bases and the V segment lost 4 bases, leaving 9 bases of the junction unmatched. This CDR3 contains 16 residues. Germline V gives CDR1 MNHNS, CDR2 SASEGT. The CDR3 DNA sequence: TGTGCCAGCAGTGGACAGGGGGCAGGGTTAGGCTATGGCTACACCTTC. Translated: CASSGQGAGLGYGYTF.

The rearrangement links TRBV4-3 to TRBJ1-1; TRBD1 might be the D (5 bases). CDR1 LGHNA and CDR2 YSLEER come from the germline V gene. The CDR3 has 15 residues. V gave up 0 bases and J gave up 4 bases, with 12 bases separating them. The CDR3 region is CASSQDLGASTEAFF. In nucleotides, the CDR3 is TGCGCCAGCAGCCAAGATTTAGGGGCTAGCACTGAAGCTTTCTTT.

The V call is TRBV28, the J call TRBJ1-5; 8 nucleotides line up with TRBD1. J was trimmed by 4 bases and V by 6 bases; bases with no gene match: 2. The CDR3 has 13 residues. CDR1 and CDR2 from the germline V gene are MDHEN and SYDVKM. For the CDR3, the DNA is TGTGCCAGCAGCCGGACAGGGAATCAGCCCCAGCATTTT. This sequence encodes CASSRTGNQPQHF.

The chain combines TRBV19 with TRBJ2-1; 8 positions agree with TRBD2. Trimming cost V 8 bases and J 7 bases; bases outside gene matches: 7. Germline CDR1 and CDR2: LNHDA and SQIVND (reference sequence). There are 13 residues in the CDR3. In DNA, the CDR3 is TGTGCCAGTGGGATAGCGGGAATTAATGAGCAGTTCTTC. It specifies CASGIAGINEQFF.

The V call is TRBV5-3, the J call TRBJ1-6, with 7 nucleotides matching TRBD1. TRBV5-3 has ORF status, its function being uncertain. The J segment lost 10 bases and the V segment lost 5 bases, leaving 15 bases of the junction unmatched. The CDR3 covers 16 residues. In DNA, the CDR3 is TGTGCCAGAAGAACCGGGACAGTGATATTATCCTCACCCCTCCACTTT. Amino acid sequence: CARRTGTVILSSPLHF.

This chain connects TRBV6-5 to TRBJ2-7; maybe TRBD2 (5 bases). Germline V gene lookup returns CDR1 MNHEY and CDR2 SVGAGI. The CDR3 extends over 13 amino acids. V lost 6 bases to trimming and J lost 1 base, with 10 bases between them. The chain's CDR3 is CASREEWSYEQYF. The CDR3 DNA sequence: TGTGCCAGCAGGGAGGAATGGTCCTACGAGCAGTACTTC.